The 8 T cell receptor beta chains listed next were all sequenced from one sample in a study of blood T cell repertoires in COVID-19. Only in-frame clones appear in the TCRdb table, and some are missing; sequencing was by immunoSEQ multiplex PCR. This table has about 150,000 clones, over 80% appearing once. Sequences were obtained from PBMCs or T cells enriched from blood (not recorded which). All receptors come from a woman between 45 and 60 years old who had been exposed to COVID-19.

The CDR3 sequence is CASSLGDRSSGNTIYF. The CDR3 nucleotides read TGCGCCAGCAGCTTGGGGGACAGGAGCTCTGGAAACACCATATATTTT. The rearrangement joins TRBV5-1 to TRBJ1-3; TRBD1 aligns across 8 bases. J was trimmed by 0 bases and V by 0 bases; bases with no gene match: 2. The CDR3 extends over 16 amino acids. Germline assignment: CDR1 SGHRS and CDR2 YFSETQ.

The J gene is TRBJ2-7, the V gene TRBV21-1; the table calls TRBD2, which could not be checked here. TRBV21-1 is marked as a pseudogene. This CDR3 is 24 amino acids long. DNA for the CDR3: TGTGCCAGCAGCAAAGACCCTTCTGGACTAGCGTTTTTGGACTCATGTTTCGGGCTCTACGAGCAGTACTTC. Its translation is CASSKDPSGLAFLDSCFGLYEQYF.

In this sample, this clone turned up once. CDR3 in amino acids: CASSQGAGIQYF. In DNA form, the CDR3 reads TGCGCCAGCAGCCAGGGGGCGGGCATTCAGTACTTC. This chain uses TRBV4-3 with TRBJ2-4; D is possibly TRBD1 (6 bases). The germline V and J ends were trimmed by 3 bases and 9 bases, with 9 bases remaining between them. Germline CDR1 reads LGHNA; CDR2 reads YSLEER. The CDR3 sequence is 12 residues long.

The rearrangement links TRBV19 to TRBJ2-7; 10 positions agree with TRBD2. Germline trimming cut 2 bases from V and 1 base from J; bases unmatched to any gene: 5. CDR3 size: 16 residues. Germline loops: CDR1 LNHDA, CDR2 SQIVND (reference sequence). CDR3 protein: CASSIFRTSGSYEQYF. DNA for the CDR3: TGTGCCAGTAGTATATTTCGGACTAGCGGATCCTACGAGCAGTACTTC.

The V gene is TRBV9, the J gene TRBJ1-2; 7 bases match TRBD1. The junction had 3 bases not matched to a gene; V was cut back by 4 bases and J by 3 bases. Germline-derived CDR1 and CDR2 are SGDLS and YYNGEE. CDR3 length: 13 amino acids. DNA for the CDR3: TGTGCCAGCAGCCATGGGACAGACTATGGCTACACCTTC. Translation gives CASSHGTDYGYTF.

This clone appeared a single time. The genes are TRBV12-3 or TRBV12-4 and TRBJ1-3, with D uncertain. V lost 6 bases and J lost 7, with 10 bases in between. This CDR3 comprises 12 residues. CDR3 residues: CASSWLANTIYF. The CDR3 nucleotides read TGTGCCAGCAGCTGGTTGGCTAACACCATATATTTT.

The chain has TRBV5-4 and TRBJ2-1, with D perhaps matching TRBD1 (6 bases). Deletions cut 4 bases from V and 7 bases from J, with 21 bases between. The CDR3 extends over 16 amino acids. Germline V CDR1 and CDR2: SGHNT, YYREEE (reference sequence). CDR3 DNA: TGTGCCAGCAGCCCCCCCCCGACAGGCTTGGGAAATGAGCAGTTCTTC. Protein product: CASSPPPTGLGNEQFF.

This chain connects TRBV7-3 to TRBJ2-5, with 7 bases aligning to TRBD2. CDR3 length: 13 amino acids. Germline trimming cut 4 bases from V and 5 bases from J; bases unmatched to any gene: 4. Germline lookup yields CDR1 SGHTA and CDR2 FQGTGA. CDR3 sequence reads: CASSSRGGETQYF. The CDR3, as DNA: TGTGCCAGCAGCTCAAGGGGAGGGGAGACCCAGTACTTC.